One sample yielded the 10 T cell receptor beta chains listed below, sequenced in a study of cytomegalovirus exposure and HLA in healthy donors. With 60 Vbeta and 13 Jbeta primers, the PCR was carried out. Profiling relied on immunoSEQ multiplex PCR, and the TCRdb table lists in-frame clones only, not all of them. The repertoire includes approximately 140,000 clones, 83% of them detected once, and 1.2% sits in the top ten. Sample: PBMCs. The receptor source for this set is a girl aged 2-10 years in good health and CMV-seronegative.

This chain uses TRBV28 with TRBJ2-7; possible D gene TRBD1, 5 bases. Germline CDR1 reads MDHEN; CDR2 reads SYDVKM. Trimming cost V 2 bases and J 1 base, with 12 bases left between them. The CDR3 has 15 residues. For the CDR3, the DNA is TGTGCCAGCAGTTTACCCAGGACACAATCCTACGAGCAGTACTTC. This codes for CASSLPRTQSYEQYF.

A single count supports this clone. The chain combines TRBV4-1 with TRBJ2-7; 11 bases are shared with TRBD2. The trim removed 1 base at V and 4 bases at J, leaving 6 bases unmatched. Germline V gene data show CDR1 as MGHRA and CDR2 as YSYEKL. CDR3 size: 16 residues. As DNA, the CDR3 is TGCGCCAGCAGCCAAGGACTAGCGGGATACACATACGAGCAGTACTTC. Translation gives CASSQGLAGYTYEQYF.

The chain recombines TRBV10-3 with TRBJ1-1, with 10 bases lining up with TRBD1. V gave up 8 bases and J gave up 3 bases; unmatched junction bases: 9. This CDR3 contains 15 residues. From germline, CDR1 is ENHRY and CDR2 SYGVKD. CDR3 residues: CAISALDRGYTEAFF. CDR3 DNA sequence: TGTGCCATCTCGGCTCTGGACAGGGGGTACACTGAAGCTTTCTTT.

This CDR3 reads CASSPPTSAASTDTQYF. CDR3 in DNA: TGCGCCAGCAGCCCACCGACTAGCGCTGCTAGCACAGATACGCAGTATTTT. The chain combines TRBV5-1 with TRBJ2-3; 8 nucleotides line up with TRBD2. This CDR3 region has 17 residues. CDR1 and CDR2 (germline): SGHRS, YFSETQ. J was trimmed by 0 bases and V by 4 bases; bases with no gene match: 10.

The chain is built from TRBV6-5 and TRBJ2-2; unclear D gene. Germline CDR1 is MNHEY and CDR2 is SVGAGI. Between the trimmed V and J ends, which lost 2 bases and 0 bases, there was a span of 7 bases. This CDR3 spans 15 amino acids. CDR3 nucleotide sequence: TGTGCCAGCAGTTACGGGCAGGCGAACACCGGGGAGCTGTTTTTT. Protein sequence: CASSYGQANTGELFF.

The chain has TRBV7-8 and TRBJ1-2; 8 bases are shared with TRBD1. The CDR3 has 14 residues. V was pared by 0 bases and J by 8 bases, with 5 bases of the junction left unmatched. Germline V lookup: CDR1 SGHVS, CDR2 FQNEAQ. CDR3 residues: CASSLAGTGNGYTF. The CDR3 bases are TGTGCCAGCAGCTTAGCCGGGACAGGAAACGGCTACACCTTC.

The chain carries TRBV25-1 and TRBJ2-1; 7 positions agree with TRBD1. V lost 2 bases to trimming and J lost 5 bases; unmatched junction nucleotides: 3. The V gene's germline CDR1 is MGHDK and CDR2 SYGVNS. This CDR3 has 14 amino acids. The CDR3 region has the DNA TGTGCCAGCAGTGAACCAGGGGGAAACAATGAGCAGTTCTTC. Translated: CASSEPGGNNEQFF.

V and J are TRBV19 and TRBJ2-1; 9 bases are a match to TRBD1. This CDR3 region has 14 residues. Germline V gives CDR1 LNHDA, CDR2 SQIVND (reference sequence). The V gene end was trimmed by 3 bases and the J gene end by 5 bases; junction bases not matched to a gene: 2. The CDR3 region is CASSIDRGDNEQFF. CDR3 DNA sequence: TGTGCCAGTAGTATCGACAGGGGGGACAATGAGCAGTTCTTC. The full variable domain, completed using reference TRBV19 and TRBJ2-1, is DGGITQSPKYLFRKEGQNVTLSCEQNLNHDAMYWYRQDPGQGLRLIYYSQIVNDFQKGDIAEGYSVSREKKESFPLTVTSAQKNPTAFYLCASSIDRGDNEQFFGPGTRLTVL.

The table lists this clone with a few counts. V usage is TRBV7-9 and J usage is TRBJ2-7; D call uncertain. Trimming stripped 5 bases from V and 1 base from J, with 6 bases between. The CDR3 contains 12 residues. Per the germline V gene, CDR1 is SEHNR and CDR2 is FQNEAQ (reference sequence). CDR3 DNA sequence: TGTGCCAGCAGCGGGCTATCCTACGAGCAGTACTTC. Its protein is CASSGLSYEQYF.

The chain uses TRBV15 and TRBJ2-5, with D possibly being TRBD2 (5 bases). The end of the DNA aligns better with TRBJ2-7, so the J call may be wrong. The germline V gene encodes CDR1 LNHNV and CDR2 YYDKDF (reference sequence). CDR3 length equals 15 residues. CDR3 sequence: CATSRVYGENYEQYF. As DNA, the CDR3 is TGTGCCACCAGCAGAGTATATGGGGAGAACTACGAGCAGTACTTC.